The rows below give T cell receptor beta chains drawn from one sample of a study of sequential checkpoint blockade in melanoma. Repertoires were generated with immunoSEQ multiplex PCR, while TCRdb's copy carries only in-frame clones and drops some. This table holds roughly 30,000 clones, under 85% found once. Sequenced material: CD8+ T cells sorted from blood (inferred from file names), taken from a patient given nivolumab and ipilimumab in sequence. All receptors come from a human donor with melanoma. Each CDR3 is given with its conserved first and last residue. A D gene is named only where the DNA matches it firmly. The size field is filled for only some rows; it gives once, few, many or a size class.

TRBV9,TRBJ2-2,TRBD1,NA,TGTGCCAGCAGCGTCGCAGGGGGAAACACCGGGGAGCTGTTTTTT,CASSVAGGNTGELFF
TRBV4-1,TRBJ2-7,TRBD1,NA,TGCGCCAGCAGCTTAGGGACAGGGACCTACGAGCAGTACTTC,CASSLGTGTYEQYF
TRBV14,TRBJ2-1,NA,few,TGTGCCAGCCGGAGTGGGTACAATGAGCAGTTCTTC,CASRSGYNEQFF
TRBV15,TRBJ1-1,TRBD1,NA,TGTGCCACCAGCAGAACGGGACAGTCGAACACTGAAGCTTTCTTT,CATSRTGQSNTEAFF
TRBV19,TRBJ2-1,TRBD2,NA,TGTGCCAGTAGTCTAGCGGGAGCCGCCTACAATGAGCAGTTCTTC,CASSLAGAAYNEQFF
TRBV6-5,TRBJ2-1,NA,NA,TGTGCCAGCAGTTACCCTCCTAATGAGCAGTTCTTC,CASSYPPNEQFF
TRBV28,TRBJ2-1,TRBD2,medium-sized,TGTGCCAGCAGTTTACCGGGACTAGCGGGAGGTTTCCCCTACAATGAGCAGTTCTTC,CASSLPGLAGGFPYNEQFF
TRBV29-1,TRBJ2-7,TRBD2,NA,TGCAGCGTTGCTACTAGCGGGAGTTACGAGCAGTACTTC,CSVATSGSYEQYF
TRBV11-2,TRBJ2-5,NA,NA,TGTGCCAGCAGCTTCCGGAGAGCGGACCAAGAGACCCAGTACTTC,CASSFRRADQETQYF
TRBV29-1,TRBJ1-2,TRBD1,NA,TGCAGCGTGGTGGACAGGTTCGACTATGGCTACACCTTC,CSVVDRFDYGYTF
TRBV9,TRBJ1-1,NA,NA,TGTGCCAGCAGCGTAGGGCCGGGGTTGAACACTGAAGCTTTCTTT,CASSVGPGLNTEAFF
TRBV6-6,TRBJ2-7,TRBD1,NA,TGTGCCAGCAGCCGCCAGGGACAGGGCTCGGCCGAGCAGTACTTC,CASSRQGQGSAEQYF
TRBV7-6,TRBJ2-1,TRBD2,NA,TGTGCCAGCAGCCGGGAGGGTGGGTGGAATGAGCAGTTCTTC,CASSREGGWNEQFF
TRBV7-2,TRBJ2-2,NA,NA,TGTGCCAGCAGCCTCCCTTTAGGGGTCACCGGGGAGCTGTTTTTT,CASSLPLGVTGELFF
TRBV28,TRBJ2-3,NA,NA,TGTGCCAGCAGTTTACCTCGGGGAAGTACGCAGTATTTT,CASSLPRGSTQYF
TRBV9,TRBJ2-3,NA,NA,TGTGCCAGCAGCCCACTAGGTCTCGAAACAGATACGCAGTATTTT,CASSPLGLETDTQYF
TRBV4-3,TRBJ2-1,NA,NA,TGCGCCAGCAGCCAAGACCCGGACTACTCCTACAATGAGCAGTTCTTC,CASSQDPDYSYNEQFF
TRBV9,TRBJ1-1,NA,NA,TGTGCCAGCAGCGGAGGGAGAGACACTGAAGCTTTCTTT,CASSGGRDTEAFF
TRBV2,TRBJ2-1,NA,NA,TGTGCCAGCAGTGAGGGGACTGTTTTGAATGAGCAGTTCTTC,CASSEGTVLNEQFF
TRBV2,TRBJ2-7,NA,NA,TGTGCCAGCAGGCAGATCTCCTACGAGCAGTACTTC,CASRQISYEQYF
TRBV5-1,TRBJ1-2,NA,NA,TGCGCCAGCAGCCCCCCGGGTAGTAACTATGGCTACACCTTC,CASSPPGSNYGYTF
TRBV9,TRBJ1-6,NA,NA,TGTGCCAGCAGCATATCCGGGATGTCGAATTCACCCCTCCACTTT,CASSISGMSNSPLHF
TRBV10-3,TRBJ2-7,TRBD2,NA,TGTGCCATCAGTGTAGGACTAGCGGGGGGCTCATTAGCCTACGAGCAGTACTTC,CAISVGLAGGSLAYEQYF
TRBV19,TRBJ1-2,NA,NA,TGTGCCAGTAGTATGAGCAGGGTTTCTGGCTACACCTTC,CASSMSRVSGYTF
TRBV9,TRBJ1-5,NA,NA,TGTGCCAGCAGCCCCCATATGAGGCCGTGGCCCCAGCATTTT,CASSPHMRPWPQHF
TRBV6-1,TRBJ1-2,NA,NA,TGTGCCAGCACTGGCGGCTATGGCTACACCTTC,CASTGGYGYTF
TRBV7-3,TRBJ2-7,TRBD1,NA,TGTGCCAGCAGCTTAGAGGGGGCCTTGGGGGACGAGCAGTACTTC,CASSLEGALGDEQYF
TRBV9,TRBJ1-5,NA,NA,TGTGCCAGCAGCGTAGAAGGGGGTAGCAATCAGCCCCAGCATTTT,CASSVEGGSNQPQHF